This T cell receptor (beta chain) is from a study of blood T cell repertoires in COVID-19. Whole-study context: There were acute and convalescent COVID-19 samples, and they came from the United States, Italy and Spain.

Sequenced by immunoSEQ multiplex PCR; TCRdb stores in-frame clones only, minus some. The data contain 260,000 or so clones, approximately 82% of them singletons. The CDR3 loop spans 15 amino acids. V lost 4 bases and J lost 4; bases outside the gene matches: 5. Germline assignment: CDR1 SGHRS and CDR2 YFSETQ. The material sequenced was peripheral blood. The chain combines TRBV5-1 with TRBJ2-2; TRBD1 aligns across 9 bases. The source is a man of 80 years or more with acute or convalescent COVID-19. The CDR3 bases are TGCGCCAGCAGCCTAACAGGGGGCACCACCGGGGAGCTGTTTTTT. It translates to CASSLTGGTTGELFF.